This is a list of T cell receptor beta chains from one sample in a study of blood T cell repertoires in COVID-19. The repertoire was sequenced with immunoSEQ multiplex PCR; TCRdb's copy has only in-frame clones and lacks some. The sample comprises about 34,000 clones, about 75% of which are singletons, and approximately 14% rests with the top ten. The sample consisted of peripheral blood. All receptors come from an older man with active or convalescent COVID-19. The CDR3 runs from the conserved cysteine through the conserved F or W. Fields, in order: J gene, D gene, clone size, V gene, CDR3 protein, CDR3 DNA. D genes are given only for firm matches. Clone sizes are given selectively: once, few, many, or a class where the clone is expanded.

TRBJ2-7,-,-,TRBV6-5,CASSYSRAGDYEQYF,TGTGCCAGCAGTTACTCGAGGGCTGGGGACTACGAGCAGTACTTC
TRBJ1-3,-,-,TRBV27,CASSLQGGGNTIYF,TGTGCCAGCAGTTTACAGGGAGGTGGAAACACCATATATTTT
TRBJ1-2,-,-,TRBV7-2,CASSAEGRGGGYTF,TGTGCCAGCAGCGCCGAGGGACGGGGAGGTGGCTACACCTTC
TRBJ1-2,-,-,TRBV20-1,CSVGGQGHLTF,TGCAGTGTTGGGGGCCAGGGGCATCTCACCTTC
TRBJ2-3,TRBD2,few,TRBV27,CASRLLGLAGGTDTQYF,TGTGCCAGCAGGCTGCTGGGACTAGCGGGAGGGACAGATACGCAGTATTTT
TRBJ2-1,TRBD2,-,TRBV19,CASSILASGSFNEQFF,TGTGCCAGTAGTATACTGGCTAGCGGGAGCTTCAATGAGCAGTTCTTC
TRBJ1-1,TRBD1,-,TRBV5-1,CASSREQGVGTEAFF,TGCGCCAGCAGCAGGGAACAGGGGGTTGGCACTGAAGCTTTCTTT
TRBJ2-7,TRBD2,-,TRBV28,CASSSQLAGNLDEQYF,TGTGCCAGCAGTTCGCAACTAGCGGGAAATTTGGACGAGCAGTACTTC
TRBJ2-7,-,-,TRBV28,CASNEASYEQYF,TGTGCCAGCAACGAGGCCTCCTACGAGCAGTACTTC
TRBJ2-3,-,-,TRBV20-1,CSASRRRSSTDTQYF,TGCAGTGCTAGTCGTCGCAGATCTAGCACAGATACGCAGTATTTT
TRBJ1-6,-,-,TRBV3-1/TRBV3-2,CASSQTSGFNSPLHF,TGTGCCAGCAGCCAAACCTCAGGGTTCAATTCACCCCTCCACTTT
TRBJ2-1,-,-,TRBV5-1,CASSITKSYNEQFF,TGCGCCAGCAGTATCACTAAGTCCTACAATGAGCAGTTCTTC
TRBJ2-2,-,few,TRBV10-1,CASSAEAFNTGELFF,TGCGCCAGCAGTGCTGAGGCTTTCAACACCGGGGAGCTGTTTTTT
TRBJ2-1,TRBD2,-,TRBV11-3,CASSSLAGNNEQFF,TGTGCCAGCAGCTCACTAGCGGGGAATAATGAGCAGTTCTTC
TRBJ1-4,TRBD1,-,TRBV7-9,CASSLAQQGVGEKLFF,TGTGCCAGCAGCTTAGCGCAGCAGGGGGTCGGAGAAAAACTGTTTTTT
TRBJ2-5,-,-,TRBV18,CASSPPQGGSQETQYF,TGTGCCAGCTCACCTCCGCAGGGCGGTAGCCAAGAGACCCAGTACTTC
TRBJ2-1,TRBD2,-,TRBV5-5,CASSLESASGAFVYEQFF,TGTGCCAGCAGCTTGGAAAGTGCTAGCGGGGCTTTCGTCTATGAGCAGTTCTTC
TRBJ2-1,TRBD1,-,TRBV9,CASSAPPGQGYNEQFF,TGTGCCAGCAGCGCTCCCCCGGGACAGGGGTACAATGAGCAGTTCTTC
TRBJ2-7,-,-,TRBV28,CASTTSYEQYF,TGTGCCAGCACTACTTCCTACGAGCAGTACTTC
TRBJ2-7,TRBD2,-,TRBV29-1,CSVSSGIYEQYF,TGCAGCGTTTCTAGCGGGATCTACGAGCAGTACTTC
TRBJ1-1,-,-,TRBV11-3,CASSQPTGTEAFF,TGTGCCAGCAGCCAACCTACGGGCACTGAAGCTTTCTTT
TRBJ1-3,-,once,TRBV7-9,CASSLVYVRDTIYF,TGTGCCAGCAGCTTAGTCTACGTGCGGGACACCATATATTTT
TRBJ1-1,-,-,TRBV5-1,CASSLAPTGTEAFF,TGCGCCAGCAGCTTGGCACCAACAGGAACTGAAGCTTTCTTT
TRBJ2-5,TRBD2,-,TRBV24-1,CATSDRDRGLLAGGQETQYF,TGTGCCACCAGTGACCGGGACAGGGGCCTTCTAGCGGGAGGGCAAGAGACCCAGTACTTC
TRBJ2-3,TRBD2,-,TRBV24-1,CATSASPWGRADGTDTQYF,TGTGCCACCAGTGCCTCGCCGTGGGGGAGGGCCGATGGCACAGATACGCAGTATTTT
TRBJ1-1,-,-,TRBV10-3,CAISRAGALYTEAFF,TGTGCCATCTCGCGGGCAGGGGCCCTCTACACTGAAGCTTTCTTT
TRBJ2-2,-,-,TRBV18,CASSPFSQGTGNTGELFF,TGTGCCAGCTCACCATTTTCTCAGGGTACCGGGAACACCGGGGAGCTGTTTTTT
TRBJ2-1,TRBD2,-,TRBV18,CASSPGLAGRGEQFF,TGTGCCAGCTCACCGGGATTAGCGGGACGGGGTGAGCAGTTCTTC
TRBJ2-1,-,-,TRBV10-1,CASSLGGLHNEQFF,TGCGCCAGCAGCTTAGGAGGGTTGCACAATGAGCAGTTCTTC
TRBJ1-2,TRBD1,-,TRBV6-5,CASSPQQGLDGYTF,TGTGCCAGCAGTCCCCAACAGGGGCTCGATGGCTACACCTTC
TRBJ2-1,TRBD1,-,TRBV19,CASSLQGLGVWEQFF,TGTGCCAGTAGCCTACAGGGGTTGGGGGTATGGGAGCAGTTCTTC
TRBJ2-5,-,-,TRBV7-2,CASSLGEGGVETQYF,TGTGCCAGCAGCTTAGGCGAAGGGGGAGTCGAGACCCAGTACTTC